What follows is one T cell receptor beta chain and its context. The antigen it binds to is not known. No base quality values were provided; no much bigger clone lies one nucleotide off. The data belong to a study of T cell repertoires in cytomegalovirus infection (dated by TCRdb to about 2019). As for the study more broadly: Because public TCR beta signatures pointed to carriage of CMV infection together with the matching HLA type, the HLA type of each donor mattered for the analysis. The full study reports these points: In both this cohort and an independent roughly 330-donor cohort, the cumulative frequency of public TCR beta family members distinguished carriers of CMV infection plus the relevant HLA type. The ex vivo response was dominated by HLA-C-restricted CMV-specific TCR beta clonotypes, and the single most frequent clonotype in two of eight donors was supplied by these HLA-C-restricted clonotypes.

The instrument was an Illumina HiSeq 1500. TCRdb redid the processing of the public reads, applying fastp at Q25 and MiXCR, and retained in-frame beta chains. CDR3 protein duplicates are merged, each entry listing the most common genes and DNA. The sample table lists around 240,000 distinct CDR3 sequences, 22% of them with a count of one. The ten biggest clones cover 15% to 20% of the sample. From its cysteine to its phenylalanine, the CDR3 spans 16 amino acids. Only CDR3 DNA remains: 48 bases, in frame from the first base. Here V drops 5 bases and J drops 2 bases, and the junction holds 6 bases not matched to any gene. The germline V gene (reference sequence) yields SGHAT for CDR1 and FQDESV for CDR2.

The rearrangement joined TRBV11-1 to TRBJ2-3; TRBD2 fits 11 bases in the junction. This receptor was obtained from a human donor in good health (CMV status not recorded). Some clones in this sample may be carry-over from other donors' samples. Sequencing used CD8+ T cells from PBMCs. The bases are TGTGCCAGCAGCCCGCGACTAGCGGGGCCCACAGATACGCAGTATTTT. Translation gives CASSPRLAGPTDTQYF.